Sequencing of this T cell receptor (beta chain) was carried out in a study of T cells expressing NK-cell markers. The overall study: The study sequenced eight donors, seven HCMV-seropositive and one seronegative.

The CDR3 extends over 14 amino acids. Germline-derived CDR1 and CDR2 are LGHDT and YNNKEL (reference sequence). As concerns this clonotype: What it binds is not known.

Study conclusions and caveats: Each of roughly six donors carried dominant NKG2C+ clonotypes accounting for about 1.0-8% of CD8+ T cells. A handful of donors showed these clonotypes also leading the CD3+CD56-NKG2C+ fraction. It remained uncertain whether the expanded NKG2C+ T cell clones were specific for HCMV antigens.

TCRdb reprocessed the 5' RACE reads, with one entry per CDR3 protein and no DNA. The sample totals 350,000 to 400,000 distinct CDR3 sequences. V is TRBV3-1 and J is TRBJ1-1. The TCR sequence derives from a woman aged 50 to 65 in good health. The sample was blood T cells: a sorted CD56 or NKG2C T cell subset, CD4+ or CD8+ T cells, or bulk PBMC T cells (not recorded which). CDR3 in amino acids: CASSQGLLNTEAFF.